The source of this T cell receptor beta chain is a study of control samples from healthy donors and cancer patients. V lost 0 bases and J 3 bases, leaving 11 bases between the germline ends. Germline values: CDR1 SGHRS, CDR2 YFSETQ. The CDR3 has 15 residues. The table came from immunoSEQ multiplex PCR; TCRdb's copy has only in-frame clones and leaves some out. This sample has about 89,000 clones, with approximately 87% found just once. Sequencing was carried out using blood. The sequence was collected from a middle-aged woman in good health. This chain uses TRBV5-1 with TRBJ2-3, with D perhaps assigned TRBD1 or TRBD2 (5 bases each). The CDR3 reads CASSLEEGTTDTQYF. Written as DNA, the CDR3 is TGCGCCAGCAGCTTGGAAGAGGGGACGACAGATACGCAGTATTTT. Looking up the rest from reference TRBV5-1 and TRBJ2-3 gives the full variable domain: KAGVTQTPRYLIKTRGQQVTLSCSPISGHRSVSWYQQTPGQGLQFLFEYFSETQRNKGNFPGRFSGRQFSNSRSEMNVSTLELGDSALYLCASSLEEGTTDTQYFGPGTRLTVL.